This passage covers 30 T cell receptor beta chains from one sample sequenced in a study of cytomegalovirus exposure and HLA in healthy donors. The PCR contained 60 Vbeta and 13 Jbeta primers. The protocol was immunoSEQ multiplex PCR, while the TCRdb copy is restricted to in-frame clones and leaves out a portion. The repertoire holds about 67,000 clones, with around four fifths as singletons. Sequenced sample: PBMCs. The source of these receptors is a woman in her twenties or thirties in good health and CMV-seronegative.

The rearrangement joins TRBV9 to TRBJ2-5, with 11 positions matching TRBD2. CDR3 length: 14 residues. Germline V gives CDR1 SGDLS, CDR2 YYNGEE. The J segment lost 0 bases and the V segment lost 7 bases, leaving 2 bases of the junction unmatched. Written as DNA, the CDR3 is TGTGCCAGCTCTAGCGGGGGGAACCAAGAGACCCAGTACTTC. This sequence encodes CASSSGGNQETQYF.

This clone was counted between two and nine times. This sequence joins TRBV2 and TRBJ2-3, with 14 positions matching TRBD2. This CDR3 spans 15 amino acids. V lost 6 bases, J lost 8 bases, and 7 bases stayed unmatched. Germline loops: CDR1 SNHLY, CDR2 FYNNEI. CDR3 residues: CASRSGTSGGGTQYF. The CDR3 DNA sequence: TGTGCCAGCAGGTCCGGGACTAGCGGGGGAGGTACGCAGTATTTT.

This chain connects TRBV10-3 to TRBJ2-7; 9 positions agree with TRBD2. Unmatched junction bases numbered 3, after V lost 3 bases and J lost 0 bases. The CDR3 is 15 amino acids. Germline loops: CDR1 ENHRY, CDR2 SYGVKD. CDR3 sequence: CAISDSSGNSYEQYF. The CDR3 coding sequence is TGTGCCATCAGTGATTCTAGCGGGAACTCCTACGAGCAGTACTTC.

The rearrangement joins TRBV11-2 to TRBJ2-7; D possibly corresponds to TRBD1 (6 bases). Germline V gene sequence: CDR1 SGHAT, CDR2 FQNNGV. This CDR3 region has 13 residues. V was shortened by 5 bases and J by 4 bases, with 12 bases between the two germline ends. The chain's CDR3 is CASSPTGMYEQYF. For the CDR3, the DNA is TGTGCCAGCAGCCCTACAGGGATGTACGAGCAGTACTTC.

This clone was seen just once. V and J are TRBV7-7 and TRBJ2-3, with 8 bases aligning to TRBD2. There are 18 residues in the CDR3. The junction had 18 bases not matched to a gene; V was cut back by 5 bases and J by 5 bases. CDR1 is SSHAT, CDR2 FNYEAQ, per germline (reference sequence). The CDR3: CASSQLLSAGGAGDTQYF. CDR3 DNA sequence: TGTGCCAGCAGCCAGCTCCTCTCTGCCGGGGGGGCGGGAGATACGCAGTATTTT.

V gene TRBV6-5 combines with J gene TRBJ2-7; TRBD2 might be the D (6 bases). This CDR3 comprises 12 residues. Germline CDR1 and CDR2: MNHEY and SVGAGI. V was clipped by 6 bases and J by 4 bases, with 10 bases between them. The CDR3 DNA reads as TGTGCCAGCAGCCACGGGAGTTACGAGCAGTACTTC. Translation: CASSHGSYEQYF.

The chain uses TRBV7-9 and TRBJ2-3; 8 bases are shared with TRBD1. The CDR3 length is 16 residues. Germline trimming cut 5 bases from V and 2 bases from J; bases unmatched to any gene: 9. Germline V gives CDR1 SEHNR, CDR2 FQNEAQ (reference sequence). The CDR3 spells CASSPRTGPTTDTQYF. The DNA of the CDR3 is TGTGCCAGCAGCCCACGGACAGGGCCTACCACAGATACGCAGTATTTT.

The rearrangement links TRBV6-1 to TRBJ2-7, with 9 bases matching TRBD2. Germline-derived CDR1 and CDR2 are MNHNS and SASEGT. V was clipped by 7 bases and J by 5 bases; unmatched bases: 12. The CDR3 consists of 15 residues. The DNA for the CDR3 is TGTGCCAGCATTCCGAATGGCGGGGGGGACCACGAGCAGTACTTC. As protein: CASIPNGGGDHEQYF.

CDR3 amino acids: CASSSTGGKTEAFF. The CDR3 nucleotides are TGTGCCAGCAGCTCCACAGGTGGTAAGACTGAAGCTTTCTTT. The chain couples TRBV9 to TRBJ1-1; weak D call: TRBD1 (5 bases). The CDR3 totals 14 residues. V lost 4 bases, J lost 5 bases, and 15 bases lay in between. From germline, CDR1 is SGDLS and CDR2 YYNGEE.

This rearrangement joins TRBV19 to TRBJ2-3; D perhaps matches TRBD2 (7 bases). Germline V CDR1 and CDR2: LNHDA, SQIVND (reference sequence). The V and J ends lost 7 bases and 3 bases respectively, with 14 bases between them. The CDR3 is 14 amino acids. CDR3 coding DNA: TGTGCCAGTACCATTGGGGGGGCGACAGATACGCAGTATTTT. Amino acid sequence: CASTIGGATDTQYF.

The chain links TRBV6-1 to TRBJ1-1; D is possibly TRBD1 (6 bases). This CDR3 is built from 15 residues. The V end was cut by 4 bases, the J end by 3 bases, with 15 bases between. Germline loops: CDR1 MNHNS, CDR2 SASEGT. CDR3 coding DNA: TGTGCCAGCAGTGCGTCAGGGGCGGGCGACACTGAAGCTTTCTTT. Encoded protein: CASSASGAGDTEAFF.

The CDR3 here is CASSLVAVRGRKETQYF. As DNA, the CDR3 is TGTGCCAGCAGCTTGGTTGCAGTACGAGGGCGGAAAGAGACCCAGTACTTC. This chain connects TRBV5-8 to TRBJ2-5, with D tentatively TRBD2 (5 bases). In germline, CDR1 is SGHTS, CDR2 YDEGEE. CDR3 size: 17 residues. Trimming stripped 0 bases from V and 3 bases from J, with 18 bases between.

This clone was seen just once. V is TRBV18 and J is TRBJ1-1, with 7 positions matching TRBD1. The length of the CDR3 is 13 residues. The germline V gene encodes CDR1 KGHSH and CDR2 LQKENI. V shed 3 bases, J shed 7 bases, and the junction held 5 bases outside the gene matches. The CDR3 nucleotides are TGTGCCAGCTCACCGTCACAGGGGTTTGAAGCTTTCTTT. Amino acids: CASSPSQGFEAFF.

The V and J genes are TRBV5-1 and TRBJ2-7; 8 bases line up with TRBD2. With V trimmed by 3 bases and J by 2 bases, 10 bases remained unmatched. The CDR3 has 16 residues. Germline V gives CDR1 SGHRS, CDR2 YFSETQ. The CDR3 region has the DNA TGCGCCAGCAGCTCCTTTCCCAGCGGGGGCCCCTACGAGCAGTACTTC. Translated, it gives CASSSFPSGGPYEQYF.

The chain carries TRBV10-3 and TRBJ1-1, with 7 nucleotides matching TRBD1. J was trimmed by 4 bases and V by 4 bases; bases with no gene match: 3. This CDR3 spans 13 amino acids. Germline CDR1 is ENHRY and CDR2 is SYGVKD. The CDR3 nucleotides read TGTGCCATCAGTGGCGGGACAGTCACTGAAGCTTTCTTT. Translated: CAISGGTVTEAFF.

The chain recombines TRBV2 with TRBJ2-7, with a tentative D call TRBD1 (6 bases). CDR1 SNHLY and CDR2 FYNNEI come from the germline V gene. Between the trimmed V and J ends, which lost 6 bases and 3 bases, there was a span of 9 bases. CDR3 length: 12 amino acids. Here the CDR3 reads CASRLQGYEQYF. Here the CDR3 DNA reads TGTGCCAGCAGGCTACAGGGCTACGAGCAGTACTTC. Looking up the rest from reference TRBV2 and TRBJ2-7 gives the full variable domain: EPEVTQTPSHQVTQMGQEVILRCVPISNHLYFYWYRQILGQKVEFLVSFYNNEISEKSEIFDDQFSVERPDGSNFTLKIRSTKLEDSAMYFCASRLQGYEQYFGPGTRLTVT.

This clone was found a few times. The gene calls are TRBV6-4 and TRBJ2-3; D gene ambiguous. The germline V gene encodes CDR1 MRHNA and CDR2 SNTAGT. The CDR3 spans 13 residues. Trimming pared 6 bases from V and 0 bases from J, leaving 7 bases between. CDR3 in DNA: TGTGCCAGCAGCCTGGGCAGCACAGATACGCAGTATTTT. Its translation is CASSLGSTDTQYF.

This chain connects TRBV11-2 to TRBJ2-3; the D gene is possibly TRBD2 (6 bases). The V gene lost 5 bases and the J gene lost 0 bases, with 9 bases spanning the gap. Germline values: CDR1 SGHAT, CDR2 FQNNGV. CDR3 length: 14 residues. This chain's CDR3 is CASSPLASTDTQYF. The DNA of the CDR3 is TGTGCCAGCAGCCCTCTAGCGAGCACAGATACGCAGTATTTT. The variable domain in full, with the rest retrieved from reference TRBV11-2 and TRBJ2-3, is EAGVAQSPRYKIIEKRQSVAFWCNPISGHATLYWYQQILGQGPKLLIQFQNNGVVDDSQLPKDRFSAERLKGVDSTLKIQPAKLEDSAVYLCASSPLASTDTQYFGPGTRLTVL.

The chain uses TRBV30 and TRBJ1-5, with D uncertain. There are 15 residues in the CDR3. Germline V lookup: CDR1 GTSNPN, CDR2 SVGIG (reference sequence). With 3 bases removed from V and 4 bases from J, the gap between germline ends came to 16 bases. CDR3 sequence reads: CAWSLGLGGNQPQHF. The CDR3 DNA reads TGTGCCTGGAGCCTAGGTCTGGGCGGGAATCAGCCCCAGCATTTT.

The J gene is TRBJ2-5, the V gene TRBV11-2; D is unresolved. This CDR3 is 15 amino acids long. Germline loops: CDR1 SGHAT, CDR2 FQNNGV. Trimming stripped 3 bases from V and 0 bases from J, with 11 bases between. The CDR3 protein is CASSLRQRYQETQYF. The CDR3 coding sequence is TGTGCCAGCAGCTTGCGGCAAAGATACCAAGAGACCCAGTACTTC. The full variable domain, its missing parts supplied by reference TRBV11-2 and TRBJ2-5, is EAGVAQSPRYKIIEKRQSVAFWCNPISGHATLYWYQQILGQGPKLLIQFQNNGVVDDSQLPKDRFSAERLKGVDSTLKIQPAKLEDSAVYLCASSLRQRYQETQYFGPGTRLLVL.

The chain recombines TRBV5-1 with TRBJ2-1; TRBD2 agrees at 11 bases. V was clipped by 4 bases and J by 7 bases; unmatched bases: 13. Germline loops: CDR1 SGHRS, CDR2 YFSETQ. This CDR3 is 17 amino acids long. The CDR3 DNA reads TGCGCCAGCAGCCCAAGACTAGCGGGGTATGTCGCGAATGAGCAGTTCTTC. Its protein product is CASSPRLAGYVANEQFF.

The chain couples TRBV10-1 to TRBJ1-6; TRBD1 is a possible D gene (5 bases). This CDR3 region has 15 residues. Germline CDR1 is WNHNN and CDR2 is SYGVQD (reference sequence). Trimming left V 4 bases short and J 6 bases short, with 13 bases between. CDR3 residues: CASSVVGVLNSPLHF. CDR3 coding DNA: TGCGCCAGCAGTGTGGTAGGGGTTCTTAATTCACCCCTCCACTTT.

The CDR3 spells CASSTQGPNSPLHF. Written as DNA, the CDR3 is TGTGCCAGCAGCACACAGGGTCCGAACTCACCCCTCCACTTT. The chain couples TRBV11-2 to TRBJ1-6, with D tentatively TRBD1 (6 bases). Germline CDR1 reads SGHAT; CDR2 reads FQNNGV. Trimming removed 5 bases at V and 10 bases at J, with 15 bases between. The CDR3 covers 14 residues.

CDR3 sequence (DNA): TGCGCCAGCAGCCCAGGCCCAACTAATGAAAAACTGTTTTTT. This gives the protein CASSPGPTNEKLFF. This sequence joins TRBV5-1 and TRBJ1-4; D is undetermined. V was clipped by 4 bases and J by 0 bases, with 7 bases between them. CDR3 size: 14 residues. Germline V CDR1 and CDR2: SGHRS, YFSETQ.

This sequence joins TRBV14 and TRBJ1-4; 9 bases align to TRBD1. Trimming removed 1 base from V and 7 bases from J; junction bases left unmatched: 10. The CDR3 has 17 amino acids. Germline assignment: CDR1 SGHDN and CDR2 FVKESK. DNA of the CDR3: TGTGCCAGCAGCCAAGCCCGGACAGGGGTTCTGGGTGAAAAACTGTTTTTT. Amino acid sequence: CASSQARTGVLGEKLFF. The variable domain in full, with the rest retrieved from reference TRBV14 and TRBJ1-4, is EAGVTQFPSHSVIEKGQTVTLRCDPISGHDNLYWYRRVMGKEIKFLLHFVKESKQDESGMPNNRFLAERTGGTYSTLKVQPAELEDSGVYFCASSQARTGVLGEKLFFGSGTQLSVL.

The chain recombines TRBV18 with TRBJ2-5; TRBD1 is a possible D gene (6 bases). The V end was cut by 2 bases, the J end by 2 bases, with 9 bases between. The CDR3 is made up of 14 amino acids. Germline lookup yields CDR1 KGHSH and CDR2 LQKENI. The CDR3 spells CASSPSGTQETQYF. The CDR3 nucleotides read TGTGCCAGCTCACCATCGGGGACACAAGAGACCCAGTACTTC. The whole variable domain, remainder taken from reference TRBV18 and TRBJ2-5, is NAGVMQNPRHLVRRRGQEARLRCSPMKGHSHVYWYRQLPEEGLKFMVYLQKENIIDESGMPKERFSAEFPKEGPSILRIQQVVRGDSAAYFCASSPSGTQETQYFGPGTRLLVL.

The chain employs TRBV28 and TRBJ1-5; no clear D gene. Deletions cut 6 bases from V and 4 bases from J, with 4 bases between. The CDR3 runs 11 residues. CDR1 and CDR2 from the germline V gene are MDHEN and SYDVKM. CDR3 DNA: TGTGCCAGCAGCCATAATCAGCCCCAGCATTTT. Its translation: CASSHNQPQHF.

J is TRBJ1-2 and V is TRBV7-8, with a weak D call TRBD1 (6 bases). V was shortened by 5 bases and J by 7 bases, with 20 bases between the two germline ends. Germline CDR1 and CDR2: SGHVS and FQNEAQ. The CDR3 consists of 15 residues. CDR3 residues: CASSPTGMSGVGYTF. The CDR3, as DNA: TGTGCCAGCAGCCCCACAGGGATGTCCGGTGTTGGCTACACCTTC.

The chain has TRBV5-1 and TRBJ2-5, with 7 positions matching TRBD1. The CDR3 has 14 amino acids. J lost 3 bases, V lost 0 bases, and 2 bases had no gene match. CDR1 is SGHRS, CDR2 YFSETQ, per germline. The CDR3 reads CASSLAGQKETQYF. For the CDR3, the DNA is TGCGCCAGCAGCTTGGCGGGACAGAAAGAGACCCAGTACTTC.

The sample holds one count of this clone. The chain has TRBV11-2 and TRBJ1-2, with D possibly being TRBD1 (6 bases). Germline assignment: CDR1 SGHAT and CDR2 FQNNGV. The V end lost 5 bases, the J end lost 8 bases, and 18 bases lay between the germline ends. The CDR3 consists of 14 residues. As DNA, the CDR3 is TGTGCCAGCAGCCTTCCGGACAGAAGCAAGGGCTACACCTTC. Translation: CASSLPDRSKGYTF.